These 30 T cell receptor beta chains originate from one sample sequenced in a study of PD-1 and CTLA-4 blockade in melanoma. Method: immunoSEQ multiplex PCR; TCRdb's copy keeps in-frame clones and lacks some. The data show about 21,000 clones, about nine tenths seen once. Here the sequenced sample was CD8+ T cells from peripheral blood, taken before anti-PD-1 treatment. The receptors derive from a human donor with melanoma.

The J gene is TRBJ1-2, the V gene TRBV2, with no clear D. Germline loops: CDR1 SNHLY, CDR2 FYNNEI. The V end was cut by 0 bases, the J end by 2 bases, with 7 bases between. This CDR3 contains 14 residues. The CDR3 sequence: CASSEARQNYGYTF. DNA for the CDR3: TGTGCCAGCAGTGAAGCGCGACAAAACTATGGCTACACCTTC.

Turning to this clone: No DNA is shown, since the ends of the CDR3 on it are uncertain; the CDR3 is the one TCRdb lists. This CDR3 is CASSSFGAGNEQFF. This chain uses TRBV11-1 with TRBJ2-1. Germline values: CDR1 SGHAT, CDR2 FQDESV (reference sequence). Termini included, the CDR3 measures 14 amino acids.

The chain has TRBV28 and TRBJ2-2; no reliable D call. V was trimmed by 2 bases and J by 6 bases, leaving 10 bases between them. The germline V gene has CDR1 MDHEN and CDR2 SYDVKM. The CDR3 sequence is 14 residues long. CDR3 in amino acids: CASSLMGKSGELFF. Written as DNA, the CDR3 is TGTGCCAGCAGTTTAATGGGGAAGTCCGGGGAGCTGTTTTTT.

A few counts support this clone. The chain uses TRBV28 and TRBJ1-4; D is possibly TRBD1 (5 bases). The CDR3 consists of 13 residues. V was trimmed by 5 bases and J by 3 bases, leaving 7 bases between them. Germline assignment: CDR1 MDHEN and CDR2 SYDVKM. CDR3 loop: CASSPRANEKLFF. The CDR3 region has the DNA TGTGCCAGCAGTCCCAGGGCTAATGAAAAACTGTTTTTT.

This chain uses TRBV10-2 with TRBJ2-3; weak D call: TRBD2 (6 bases). CDR1 and CDR2 (germline): WSHSY, SAAADI. The CDR3 totals 16 residues. V was cut by 5 bases and J by 0 bases, with 15 bases left in between. CDR3 nucleotide sequence: TGCGCCAGCAGTCTCCTTACGGGGACTAGCACAGATACGCAGTATTTT. Its translation: CASSLLTGTSTDTQYF.

The rearrangement links TRBV27 to TRBJ2-3; D unresolved. Trimming shortened V by 3 bases and J by 4 bases, and 14 bases separated the two germline ends. CDR1 MNHEY and CDR2 SMNVEV come from the germline V gene (reference sequence). This CDR3 has 15 residues. The CDR3 bases are TGTGCCAGCAGTTTGTCGACCTCGGGCGCAGATACGCAGTATTTT. Protein: CASSLSTSGADTQYF.

This clone was observed a few times. The chain has TRBV5-6 and TRBJ1-2, with D unresolved. Germline V gene lookup returns CDR1 SGHDT and CDR2 YYEEEE. Trimming removed 5 bases at V and 5 bases at J, with 10 bases between. CDR3 size: 12 residues. Here the CDR3 DNA reads TGTGCCAGCAGTGGGCTAGATTATGGCTACACCTTC. Translating gives CASSGLDYGYTF.

The chain uses TRBV9 and TRBJ2-1, with TRBD2 matching over 8 bases. V trimming: 7 bases; J trimming: 3 bases; junction bases outside the gene matches: 6. CDR1 SGDLS and CDR2 YYNGEE come from the germline V gene. This CDR3 is 14 amino acids long. The CDR3 is CASEAGGHYNEQFF. As DNA, the CDR3 is TGTGCCAGCGAGGCGGGGGGCCACTACAATGAGCAGTTCTTC. The full variable domain, in which reference TRBV9 and TRBJ2-1 provide the parts outside the CDR3, is DSGVTQTPKHLITATGQRVTLRCSPRSGDLSVYWYQQSLDQGLQFLIQYYNGEERAKGNILERFSAQQFPDLHSELNLSSLELGDSALYFCASEAGGHYNEQFFGPGTRLTVL.

The rearrangement joins TRBV4-2 to TRBJ1-2, with D hard to call. The ends were cut back, 0 bases at V and 0 bases at J, with 8 bases in the middle. The CDR3 sequence is 15 residues long. CDR1 and CDR2 (germline): LGHNA, YNFKEQ. In nucleotides, the CDR3 is TGTGCCAGCAGCCAAGAAGGCACCACTAACTATGGCTACACCTTC. Translated, it gives CASSQEGTTNYGYTF.

This chain joins TRBV4-1 and TRBJ2-1; D unclear. Looked up from germline, CDR1 is MGHRA and CDR2 is YSYEKL. With 1 base removed from V and 3 bases from J, the gap between germline ends came to 7 bases. This CDR3 contains 14 residues. CDR3 nucleotide sequence: TGCGCCAGCAGCCAAGGACTCCTCTACAATGAGCAGTTCTTC. It is translated as CASSQGLLYNEQFF.

The chain joins TRBV5-1 to TRBJ2-7; D remains unclear. Germline values: CDR1 SGHRS, CDR2 YFSETQ. The CDR3 has 12 amino acids. V shed 3 bases and J shed 0 bases, with 4 bases lying between them. CDR3 nucleotides: TGCGCCAGCAGCTCGAGCTCCTACGAGCAGTACTTC. Translating it yields CASSSSSYEQYF.

V usage is TRBV5-4 and J usage is TRBJ2-7; D remains unclear. The CDR3 consists of 12 residues. Germline CDR1 and CDR2: SGHNT and YYREEE (reference sequence). The ends were cut back, 3 bases at V and 0 bases at J, with 4 bases in the middle. CDR3 amino acids: CASSSSSYEQYF. The CDR3 DNA follows: TGTGCCAGCAGCTCAAGCTCCTACGAGCAGTACTTC.

CDR3 nucleotide sequence: TGTGCCAGCAGTGGAGGGGAGCCTGAAGCTTTCTTT. Its translation: CASSGGEPEAFF. This chain joins TRBV25-1 and TRBJ1-1; D possibly corresponds to TRBD1 (5 bases). The CDR3 contains 12 residues. V shed 4 bases and J shed 6 bases, with 9 bases lying between them. Per the germline V gene, CDR1 is MGHDK and CDR2 is SYGVNS.

V gene TRBV7-8 combines with J gene TRBJ2-1; 8 positions match TRBD1. The CDR3 contains 19 residues. Germline CDR1 and CDR2: SGHVS and FQNEAQ. The ends lost 5 bases at V and 0 bases at J; junction bases unmatched: 15. As DNA, the CDR3 is TGTGCCAGCAGCAGACCGGGACAGGTGTTCGGTAGCTCCTACAATGAGCAGTTCTTC. Translated, it gives CASSRPGQVFGSSYNEQFF.

V usage is TRBV19 and J usage is TRBJ1-1; D possibly corresponds to TRBD1 (6 bases). This CDR3 is built from 15 residues. V shed 5 bases and J shed 1 base, with 14 bases lying between them. Germline CDR1 LNHDA, CDR2 SQIVND (reference sequence). CDR3 in amino acids: CASSPWTDSNTEAFF. CDR3 nucleotide sequence: TGTGCCAGTAGTCCTTGGACAGATTCGAACACTGAAGCTTTCTTT. Full variable domain (missing parts from reference TRBV19 and TRBJ1-1): DGGITQSPKYLFRKEGQNVTLSCEQNLNHDAMYWYRQDPGQGLRLIYYSQIVNDFQKGDIAEGYSVSREKKESFPLTVTSAQKNPTAFYLCASSPWTDSNTEAFFGQGTRLTVV.

The table lists this clone with a count of one. The genes are TRBV7-8 and TRBJ1-2; D gene ambiguous. Trimming removed 3 bases at V and 2 bases at J, with 10 bases between. The CDR3 is 14 residues long. Germline CDR1 is SGHVS and CDR2 is FQNEAQ. This CDR3 is CASSFGESNYGYTF. CDR3 nucleotides: TGTGCCAGCAGCTTTGGCGAGTCGAACTATGGCTACACCTTC.

J is TRBJ1-4 and V is TRBV5-6; the D gene is possibly TRBD1 (6 bases). Germline V gene data show CDR1 as SGHDT and CDR2 as YYEEEE. The CDR3 contains 14 residues. V was cut by 0 bases and J by 7 bases, with 10 bases left in between. The CDR3 here is CASSLEGGGEKLFF. CDR3 in DNA: TGTGCCAGCAGCTTGGAGGGGGGCGGTGAAAAACTGTTTTTT.

The CDR3 protein is CASSSGGYYNEQFF. CDR3 sequence (DNA): TGTGCCAGCTCTAGCGGGGGTTACTACAATGAGCAGTTCTTC. The rearrangement joins TRBV2 to TRBJ2-1; 10 bases map to TRBD2. This CDR3 comprises 14 residues. Germline CDR1 SNHLY, CDR2 FYNNEI. J gave up 3 bases and V 8 bases, and 4 bases lay outside the gene matches.

The chain recombines TRBV3-1 (or the pseudogene TRBV3-2) with TRBJ1-2, with 8 positions matching TRBD1. CDR1 is LGHDT, CDR2 YNNKEL, per germline (reference sequence). The CDR3 is 16 residues long. J was trimmed by 2 bases and V by 1 base; bases with no gene match: 6. The CDR3 sequence: CASSQAGTGPNYGYTF. In DNA form, the CDR3 reads TGTGCCAGCAGCCAAGCCGGGACAGGCCCCAACTATGGCTACACCTTC.

CDR3: CAHSDGVKTDTQYF. The CDR3, as DNA: TGTGCCCACTCGGACGGGGTCAAAACAGATACGCAGTATTTT. The V and J genes are TRBV9 and TRBJ2-3; D is perhaps TRBD2 (5 bases). This CDR3 spans 14 amino acids. V shed 10 bases and J shed 3 bases, with 18 bases lying between them. Germline V gene sequence: CDR1 SGDLS, CDR2 YYNGEE. Full variable domain (missing parts from reference TRBV9 and TRBJ2-3): DSGVTQTPKHLITATGQRVTLRCSPRSGDLSVYWYQQSLDQGLQFLIQYYNGEERAKGNILERFSAQQFPDLHSELNLSSLELGDSALYFCAHSDGVKTDTQYFGPGTRLTVL.

The CDR3 coding sequence is TGTGCCAGCAGTGGAGAATTAGACTACGAGCAGTACTTC. Protein: CASSGELDYEQYF. The chain employs TRBV27 and TRBJ2-7, with D unclear. The V end lost 5 bases, the J end lost 3 bases, and 11 bases lay between the germline ends. The CDR3 is made up of 13 amino acids. In germline, CDR1 is MNHEY, CDR2 SMNVEV (reference sequence).

The chain carries TRBV10-2 and TRBJ2-3, with 9 bases fitting TRBD2. After removal of 9 bases from V and 2 bases from J, the junction contained 6 bases not matched to a gene. The CDR3 contains 14 residues. Germline-derived CDR1 and CDR2 are WSHSY and SAAADI. The chain's CDR3 is CASSLAGSTDTQYF. The CDR3 bases are TGCGCCAGTTCTCTAGCGGGGTCCACAGATACGCAGTATTTT.

V is TRBV9 and J is TRBJ1-1; a weak D match, TRBD1 (5 bases). The length of the CDR3 is 18 residues. The ends were cut back, 0 bases at V and 5 bases at J, with 23 bases in the middle. Germline loops: CDR1 SGDLS, CDR2 YYNGEE. In DNA, the CDR3 is TGTGCCAGCAGCGTAGGTATATTGGGGGGGACCGGGAAAACTGAAGCTTTCTTT. It is translated as CASSVGILGGTGKTEAFF.

The V gene is TRBV29-1, the J gene TRBJ2-1; no firm D call. CDR3 length equals 15 residues. Trimming took off 2 bases at V and 10 bases at J, with 21 bases between the two ends. The germline V gene has CDR1 SQVTM and CDR2 ANQGSEA. CDR3 sequence: CSVESVADLQLEQFF. As DNA, the CDR3 is TGCAGCGTTGAATCGGTGGCCGACCTACAATTAGAGCAGTTCTTC.

The rearrangement joins TRBV29-1 to TRBJ2-3, with D tentatively TRBD1 or TRBD2 (5 bases each). Germline lookup yields CDR1 SQVTM and CDR2 ANQGSEA. The CDR3 spans 14 residues. With 7 bases removed from V and 4 bases from J, the gap between germline ends came to 18 bases. CDR3 in amino acids: CSAPSRGIADTQYF. As DNA, the CDR3 is TGCAGCGCCCCTTCCCGGGGCATTGCAGATACGCAGTATTTT.

The chain joins TRBV28 to TRBJ1-1; D gene ambiguous. Germline V lookup: CDR1 MDHEN, CDR2 SYDVKM. This CDR3 has 15 residues. V shed 7 bases and J shed 5 bases, with 20 bases lying between them. The CDR3 here is CASNPPGSIRTEAFF. The CDR3 nucleotides read TGTGCCAGCAATCCCCCCGGGTCTATTAGGACTGAAGCTTTCTTT.

The chain recombines TRBV4-3 with TRBJ2-6; D gene uncertain. Trimming pared 4 bases from V and 2 bases from J, leaving 3 bases between. From germline, CDR1 is LGHNA and CDR2 YSLEER. CDR3 size: 13 residues. CDR3 loop: CASSPAGANVLTF. CDR3 DNA sequence: TGCGCCAGCAGCCCAGCTGGGGCCAACGTCCTGACTTTC.

This clone turned up a few times. The rearrangement links TRBV27 to TRBJ2-7; 10 bases are a match to TRBD1. The CDR3 runs to 16 residues. V gave up 2 bases and J gave up 3 bases; unmatched junction bases: 7. Germline CDR1 is MNHEY and CDR2 is SMNVEV (reference sequence). CDR3: CASSLGTGDVIYEQYF. Here the CDR3 DNA reads TGTGCCAGCAGTTTAGGGACAGGGGATGTAATCTACGAGCAGTACTTC.

The J gene is TRBJ1-1, the V gene TRBV5-8; TRBD1 is a possible D gene (6 bases). The V gene lost 4 bases and the J gene lost 0 bases, with 10 bases spanning the gap. Germline V gives CDR1 SGHTS, CDR2 YDEGEE. This CDR3 is built from 14 residues. The CDR3 here is CASSPGQMNTEAFF. The DNA of the CDR3 is TGTGCCAGCAGCCCGGGACAAATGAACACTGAAGCTTTCTTT.

To note about this clone: It may be a read error: a sequence one base away is much more abundant. The V and J genes are TRBV7-8 and TRBJ2-2; D is undetermined. Trimming took off 5 bases at V and 5 bases at J, with 3 bases between the two ends. Germline V gives CDR1 SGHVS, CDR2 FQNEAQ. This CDR3 spans 11 amino acids. The CDR3 DNA reads as TGTGCCAGCAGCCTAACCGGGGAGCTGTTTTTT. Its protein is CASSLTGELFF.